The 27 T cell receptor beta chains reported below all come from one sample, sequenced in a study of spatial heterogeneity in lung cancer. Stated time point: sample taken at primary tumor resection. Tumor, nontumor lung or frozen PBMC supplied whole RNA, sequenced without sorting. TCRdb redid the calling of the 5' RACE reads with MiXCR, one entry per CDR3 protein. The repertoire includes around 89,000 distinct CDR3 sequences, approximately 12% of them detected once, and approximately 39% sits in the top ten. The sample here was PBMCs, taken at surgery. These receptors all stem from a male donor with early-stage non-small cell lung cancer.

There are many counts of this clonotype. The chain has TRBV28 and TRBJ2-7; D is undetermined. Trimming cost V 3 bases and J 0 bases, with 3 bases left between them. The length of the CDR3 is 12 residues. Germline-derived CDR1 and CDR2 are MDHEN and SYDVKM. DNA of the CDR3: TGTGCCAGCAGTTTTACCTCCTACGAGCAGTACTTC. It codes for CASSFTSYEQYF.

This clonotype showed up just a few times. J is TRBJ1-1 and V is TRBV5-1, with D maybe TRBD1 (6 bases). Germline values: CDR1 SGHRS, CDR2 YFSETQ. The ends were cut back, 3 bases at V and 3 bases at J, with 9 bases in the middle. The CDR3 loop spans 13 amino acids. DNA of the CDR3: TGCGCCAGCAGCTGGGACACCGACACTGAAGCTTTCTTT. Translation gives CASSWDTDTEAFF. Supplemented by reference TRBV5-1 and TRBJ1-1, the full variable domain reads KAGVTQTPRYLIKTRGQQVTLSCSPISGHRSVSWYQQTPGQGLQFLFEYFSETQRNKGNFPGRFSGRQFSNSRSEMNVSTLELGDSALYLCASSWDTDTEAFFGQGTRLTVV.

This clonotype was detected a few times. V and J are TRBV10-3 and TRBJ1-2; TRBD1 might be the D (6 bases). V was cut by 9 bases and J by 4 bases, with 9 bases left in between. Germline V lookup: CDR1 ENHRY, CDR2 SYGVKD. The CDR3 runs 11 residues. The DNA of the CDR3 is TGTGCCATGGGGGGCGGCTATGGCTACACCTTC. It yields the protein CAMGGGYGYTF.

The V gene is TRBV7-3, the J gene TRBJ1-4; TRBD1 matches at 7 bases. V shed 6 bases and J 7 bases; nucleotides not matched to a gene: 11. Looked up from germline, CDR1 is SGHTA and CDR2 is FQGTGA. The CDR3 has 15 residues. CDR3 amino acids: CASSSRTGFAEKLFF. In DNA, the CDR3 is TGTGCCAGCAGTTCCCGGACAGGTTTTGCTGAAAAACTGTTTTTT.

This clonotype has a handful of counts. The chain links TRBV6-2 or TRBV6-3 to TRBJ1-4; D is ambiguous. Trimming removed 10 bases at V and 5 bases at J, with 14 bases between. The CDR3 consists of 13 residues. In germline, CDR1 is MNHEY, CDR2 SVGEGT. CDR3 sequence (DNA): TGTGCCACCGAGGGCAGCCGAAATGAAAAACTGTTTTTT. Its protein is CATEGSRNEKLFF.

The CDR3 sequence is CAISGGEKYEQYF. The CDR3 DNA is TGTGCCATCAGTGGGGGGGAGAAATACGAGCAGTACTTC. The chain combines TRBV10-3 with TRBJ2-7, with D perhaps TRBD2 (6 bases). The V end was cut by 4 bases, the J end by 4 bases, with 11 bases between. This CDR3 is 13 amino acids long. The germline CDR1 and CDR2 sequences are ENHRY and SYGVKD.

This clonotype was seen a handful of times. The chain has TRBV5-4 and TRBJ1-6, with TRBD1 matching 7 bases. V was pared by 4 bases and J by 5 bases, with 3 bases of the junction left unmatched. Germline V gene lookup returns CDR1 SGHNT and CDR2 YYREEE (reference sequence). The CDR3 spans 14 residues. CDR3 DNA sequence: TGTGCCAGCAGCCATGACAGGGATAATTCACCCCTCCACTTT. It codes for CASSHDRDNSPLHF.

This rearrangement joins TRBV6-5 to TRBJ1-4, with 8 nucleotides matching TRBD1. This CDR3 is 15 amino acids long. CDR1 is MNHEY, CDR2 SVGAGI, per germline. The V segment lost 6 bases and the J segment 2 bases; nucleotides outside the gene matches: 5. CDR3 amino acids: CASRSQGATNEKLFF. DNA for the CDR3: TGTGCCAGCAGGAGCCAGGGGGCGACTAATGAAAAACTGTTTTTT.

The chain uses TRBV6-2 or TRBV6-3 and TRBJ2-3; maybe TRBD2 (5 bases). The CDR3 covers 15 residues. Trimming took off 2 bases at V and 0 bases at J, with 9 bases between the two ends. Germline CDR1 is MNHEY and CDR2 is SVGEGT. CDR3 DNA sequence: TGTGCCAGCAGTTACGGGAGACCGAGCACAGATACGCAGTATTTT. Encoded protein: CASSYGRPSTDTQYF.

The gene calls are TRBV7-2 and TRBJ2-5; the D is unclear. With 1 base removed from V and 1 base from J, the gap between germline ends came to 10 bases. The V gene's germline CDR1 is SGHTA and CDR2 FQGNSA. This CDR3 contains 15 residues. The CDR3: CASSLGFRVQETQYF. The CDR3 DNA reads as TGTGCCAGCAGCTTAGGTTTTAGGGTCCAAGAGACCCAGTACTTC.

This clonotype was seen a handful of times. CDR3 sequence reads: CASSLDGGQGETQYF. CDR3 in DNA: TGTGCCAGCAGCCTGGACGGGGGGCAGGGAGAGACCCAGTACTTC. V usage is TRBV5-4 and J usage is TRBJ2-5, with D perhaps matching TRBD2 (7 bases). This CDR3 has 15 residues. Germline CDR1 is SGHNT and CDR2 is YYREEE (reference sequence). V was cut by 4 bases and J by 4 bases, with 17 bases left in between. The variable domain in full, completed from reference TRBV5-4 and TRBJ2-5, reads ETGVTQSPTHLIKTRGQQVTLRCSSQSGHNTVSWYQQALGQGPQFIFQYYREEENGRGNFPPRFSGLQFPNYSSELNVNALELDDSALYLCASSLDGGQGETQYFGPGTRLLVL.

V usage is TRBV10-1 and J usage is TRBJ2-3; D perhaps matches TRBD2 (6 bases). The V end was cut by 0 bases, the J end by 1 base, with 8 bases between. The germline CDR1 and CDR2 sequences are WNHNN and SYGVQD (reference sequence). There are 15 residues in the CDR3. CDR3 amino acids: CASSESGTGTDTQYF. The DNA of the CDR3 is TGCGCCAGCAGTGAGTCTGGGACTGGCACAGATACGCAGTATTTT.

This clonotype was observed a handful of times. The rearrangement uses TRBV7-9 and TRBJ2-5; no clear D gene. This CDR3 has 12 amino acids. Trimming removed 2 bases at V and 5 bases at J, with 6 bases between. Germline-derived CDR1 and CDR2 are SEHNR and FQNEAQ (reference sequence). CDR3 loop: CASSLNVETQYF. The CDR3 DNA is TGTGCCAGCAGCTTAAACGTTGAGACCCAGTACTTC.

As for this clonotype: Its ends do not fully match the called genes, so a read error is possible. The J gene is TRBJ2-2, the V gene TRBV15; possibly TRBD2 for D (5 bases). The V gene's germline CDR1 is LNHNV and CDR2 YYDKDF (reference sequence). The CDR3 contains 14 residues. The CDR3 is CATNNRGSAGELFF. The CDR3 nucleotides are TGTGCCACCAACAACCGAGGGTCTGCCGGAGAGCTGTTTTTT.

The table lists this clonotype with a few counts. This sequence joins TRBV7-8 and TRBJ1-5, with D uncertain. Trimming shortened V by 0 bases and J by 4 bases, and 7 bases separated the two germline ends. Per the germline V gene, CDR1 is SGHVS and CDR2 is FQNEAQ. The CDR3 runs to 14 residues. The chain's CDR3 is CASSLALENQPQHF. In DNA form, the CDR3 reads TGTGCCAGCAGCTTAGCGTTAGAAAATCAGCCCCAGCATTTT.

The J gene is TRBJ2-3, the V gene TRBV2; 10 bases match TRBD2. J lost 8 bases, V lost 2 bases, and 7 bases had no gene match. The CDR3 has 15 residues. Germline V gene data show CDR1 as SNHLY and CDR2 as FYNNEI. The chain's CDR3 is CASSERAGGPGTQYF. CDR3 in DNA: TGTGCCAGCAGTGAAAGAGCGGGAGGGCCCGGTACGCAGTATTTT.

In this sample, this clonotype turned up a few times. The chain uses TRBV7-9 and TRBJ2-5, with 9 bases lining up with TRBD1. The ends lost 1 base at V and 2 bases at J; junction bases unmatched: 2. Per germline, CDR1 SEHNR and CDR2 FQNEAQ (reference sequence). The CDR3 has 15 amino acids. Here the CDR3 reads CASSLGDRAQETQYF. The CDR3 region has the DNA TGTGCCAGCAGCTTAGGGGACAGGGCGCAAGAGACCCAGTACTTC.

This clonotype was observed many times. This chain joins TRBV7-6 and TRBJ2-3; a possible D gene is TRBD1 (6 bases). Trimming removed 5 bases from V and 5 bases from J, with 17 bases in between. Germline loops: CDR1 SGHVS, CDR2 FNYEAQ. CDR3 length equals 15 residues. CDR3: CASSRTTGMGDTQYF. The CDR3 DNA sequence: TGTGCCAGCAGCCGAACAACAGGGATGGGAGATACGCAGTATTTT.

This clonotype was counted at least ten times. The CDR3 bases are TGCAGTGCTAGTGTCGTGGTGACAGATACGCAGTATTTT. This codes for CSASVVVTDTQYF. V is TRBV20-1 and J is TRBJ2-3; D remains unclear. Germline values: CDR1 DFQATT, CDR2 SNEGSKA (reference sequence). The CDR3 has 13 amino acids. V lost 3 bases, J lost 3 bases, and 10 bases lay in between.

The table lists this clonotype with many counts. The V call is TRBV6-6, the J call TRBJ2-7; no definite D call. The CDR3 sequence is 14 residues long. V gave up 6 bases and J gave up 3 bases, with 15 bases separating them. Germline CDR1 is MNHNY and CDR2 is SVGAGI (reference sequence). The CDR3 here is CASRRSLGRYEQYF. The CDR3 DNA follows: TGTGCCAGCAGACGATCCCTTGGGCGCTACGAGCAGTACTTC.

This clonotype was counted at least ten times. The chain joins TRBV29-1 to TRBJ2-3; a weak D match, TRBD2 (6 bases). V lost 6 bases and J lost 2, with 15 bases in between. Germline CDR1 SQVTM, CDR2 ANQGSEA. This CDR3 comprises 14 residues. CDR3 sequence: CSVNPSANTDTQYF. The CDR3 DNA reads TGCAGCGTCAATCCTAGCGCCAACACAGATACGCAGTATTTT.

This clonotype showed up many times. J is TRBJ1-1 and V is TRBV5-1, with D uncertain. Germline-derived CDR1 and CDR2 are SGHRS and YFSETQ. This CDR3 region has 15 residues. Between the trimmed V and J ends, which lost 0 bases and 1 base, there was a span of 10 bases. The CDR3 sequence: CASSLDSYRNTEAFF. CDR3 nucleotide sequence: TGCGCCAGCAGCTTGGATTCATACAGGAACACTGAAGCTTTCTTT.

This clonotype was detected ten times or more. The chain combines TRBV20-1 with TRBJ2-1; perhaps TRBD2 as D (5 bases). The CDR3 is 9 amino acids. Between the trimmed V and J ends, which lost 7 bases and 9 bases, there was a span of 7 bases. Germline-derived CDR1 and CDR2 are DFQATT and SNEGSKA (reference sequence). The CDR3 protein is CSVAIEQFF. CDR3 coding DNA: TGCAGTGTAGCGATTGAGCAGTTCTTC.

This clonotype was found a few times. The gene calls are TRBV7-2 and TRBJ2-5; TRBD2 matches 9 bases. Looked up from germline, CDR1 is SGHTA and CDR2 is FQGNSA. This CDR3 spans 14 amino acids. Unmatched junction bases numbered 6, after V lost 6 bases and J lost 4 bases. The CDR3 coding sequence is TGTGCCAGCAGGGCGGGAGGGCCAGGAGAGACCCAGTACTTC. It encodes CASRAGGPGETQYF.

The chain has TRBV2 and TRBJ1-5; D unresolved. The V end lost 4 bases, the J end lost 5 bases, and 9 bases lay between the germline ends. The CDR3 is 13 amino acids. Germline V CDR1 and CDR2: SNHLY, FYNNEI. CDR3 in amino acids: CASSGTLYQPQHF. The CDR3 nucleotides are TGTGCCAGCAGTGGGACGCTTTATCAGCCCCAGCATTTT.

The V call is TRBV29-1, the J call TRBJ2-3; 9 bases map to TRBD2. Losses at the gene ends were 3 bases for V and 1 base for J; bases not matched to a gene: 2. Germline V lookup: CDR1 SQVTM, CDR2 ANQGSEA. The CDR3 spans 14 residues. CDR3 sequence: CSVERTSGTDTQYF. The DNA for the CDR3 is TGCAGCGTTGAGAGGACTAGCGGCACAGATACGCAGTATTTT.

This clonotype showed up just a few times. For the CDR3, the DNA is TGCAGCGTCCCAGCCTACAATGAGCAGTTCTTC. This sequence encodes CSVPAYNEQFF. The V gene is TRBV29-1, the J gene TRBJ2-1, with D unresolved. There are 11 residues in the CDR3. Trimming pared 6 bases from V and 2 bases from J, leaving 5 bases between. Looked up from germline, CDR1 is SQVTM and CDR2 is ANQGSEA.